Described below is a single T cell receptor (beta chain) sequence and its context. V was clipped by 3 bases and J by 2 bases; unmatched bases: 2. Germline assignment: CDR1 SGDLS and CDR2 YYNGEE. The CDR3 extends over 14 amino acids. Described time point: blood 4 weeks post-SBRT, at nephrectomy. Documented treatment: 15 Gy SBRT to primary tumor, nephrectomy 4 weeks later. Nephrectomy followed 15 Gy stereotactic body radiation by 4 weeks. After SBRT, blood was collected at 2 and 4 weeks, plus baseline. Clear cell pathology was present in this patient's renal cell carcinoma. Sequencing used immunoSEQ multiplex PCR; TCRdb keeps in-frame clones, though not all of them. Found here are 120,000 to 150,000 clones, about 86% of them singletons; the top ten hold around 17%. The data were taken from a study of radiation and T cells in renal cell carcinoma.

The receptor comes from a woman aged 45-65 years with renal cell carcinoma. J is TRBJ2-7 and V is TRBV9, with TRBD2 identical over 10 bases. The sequencing here drew on blood, taken from a patient whose treatment included radiotherapy and nephrectomy. The CDR3 DNA follows: TGTGCCAGCAGCGCGGGACTAGCGACCTACGAGCAGTACTTC. Amino acid sequence: CASSAGLATYEQYF.